The clone carrying this TCR beta chain was counted many times. Its antigen is still unknown. This sample was included in a study of T cells in Graves' hyperthyroidism and ophthalmopathy. Study-level background: Peripheral blood was collected at initial diagnosis, before any treatment.

What was amplified from RNA transcripts were TCR beta CDR3 regions. The HTBI primer set served for first-round RT-PCR of the TCR CDR3. Each CDR3 protein gets one entry after TCRdb re-called the multiplex PCR reads with MiXCR. The data show a few hundred thousand distinct CDR3 sequences, roughly 18% seen once. The germline V gene encodes CDR1 LGHDT and CDR2 YNNKEL (reference sequence). Losses at the gene ends were 1 base for V and 1 base for J; bases not matched to a gene: 4. This CDR3 has 15 residues. PBMCs were collected from a roughly 9.7 ml volume of fresh peripheral blood. Findings and caveats of the study: In the blood, most expanded thyroid clonotypes above 0.001 appeared as well. The model forecast ophthalmopathy, anticipating it by a median roughly 6.5 months before onset.

The V and J genes are TRBV3-1 and TRBJ2-7; 7 bases match TRBD1. The source material was blood. The origin of this receptor is a man aged 18 to 29 with Graves' ophthalmopathy. CDR3 sequence: CASSQVGDRSYEQYF. The CDR3 DNA sequence: TGTGCCAGCAGCCAAGTAGGGGACAGATCCTACGAGCAGTACTTC.